The sequence of this T cell receptor beta chain was determined in a study of T cells in Graves' hyperthyroidism and ophthalmopathy. This clonotype came up once. It may be a read error: a sequence one base away is much more abundant. From RNA transcripts, TCR beta CDR3 regions were amplified. The TCR CDR3 was amplified in a first-round RT-PCR using the HTBI primer set. Using its own MiXCR run on the multiplex PCR reads, TCRdb lists one record per CDR3 protein. The sample lists 550,000 to 600,000 distinct CDR3 sequences, 46% seen once, with roughly 19% in the top ten. Looked up from germline, CDR1 is MDHEN and CDR2 is SYDVKM. The V end lost 5 bases, the J end lost 3 bases, and 8 bases lay between the germline ends. The CDR3 length is 13 residues.

The V gene is TRBV28, the J gene TRBJ1-5; perhaps TRBD1 as D (6 bases). The sequence derives from an adult woman with Graves' disease, either hyperthyroidism or ophthalmopathy (not recorded which). Material for sequencing was peripheral blood or thyroid tissue (not recorded which). CDR3 in amino acids: CASSGQFNQPQHF. CDR3 coding DNA: TGTGCCAGCAGTGGACAGTTCAATCAGCCCCAGCATTTT.